A single sample gave rise to the 19 T cell receptor beta chains below, sequenced in a study of blood T cells in healthy people across ages (dated by TCRdb to between 2014 and 2017). Library preparation employed 5' RACE. Instrument on record: Illumina HiSeq 2500. The second PCR ran for roughly 7 to 11 cycles and used a J-beta primer mix along with a sample-barcoded 5' primer. The public reads were quality trimmed at Q25 with fastp and then assembled into clones with MiXCR by TCRdb, keeping productive beta chains. Each CDR3 protein appears once, grouped with its most common genes and DNA. The sample table holds under 1,100,000 distinct CDR3 sequences, of which roughly 24% were seen once. Around 0.75% of the sample lies in the top ten. This same sample was also taken into another study, of T cells of mothers and their children.

Sequences were obtained from blood. The source is a girl aged 2-10 years in good health.

With regard to this clonotype: One junction end does not reproduce the germline sequence, and a read error may be involved. The CDR3 DNA follows: TGTGCCTGCAGCTTCGTACTAGGCGAGCAGTACTTC. This gives the protein CACSFVLGEQYF. The chain is built from TRBV7-9 and TRBJ2-5, with D possibly TRBD2 on 5 matching bases. The better agreement between TRBJ2-7 and the DNA end casts doubt on the J call. The CDR3 sequence is 12 residues long. Germline CDR1 is SEHNR and CDR2 is FQNEAQ (reference sequence).

The chain recombines TRBV19 with TRBJ2-7; D is perhaps TRBD1 or TRBD2 (5 bases each). The germline V gene has CDR1 LNHDA and CDR2 SQIVND (reference sequence). This CDR3 is 12 amino acids long. V was trimmed by 9 bases and J by 1 base, leaving 10 bases between them. This CDR3 reads CASQGESYEQYF. The DNA for the CDR3 is TGTGCCAGCCAGGGAGAGTCCTACGAGCAGTACTTC.

On this clonotype: One junction end disagrees with the germline gene, perhaps due to a read error. The rearrangement links TRBV5-6 to TRBJ2-1; 12 nucleotides agree with TRBD2. Germline V gives CDR1 SGHDT, CDR2 YYEEEE. The CDR3 runs to 15 residues. The CDR3 nucleotides are TGTGCCAGCGGCTTACTAGCGGGAGGTCAAAATGAGCAGTTCTTC. Translating gives CASGLLAGGQNEQFF. Complete variable domain (other parts from reference TRBV5-6 and TRBJ2-1): DAGVTQSPTHLIKTRGQQVTLRCSPKSGHDTVSWYQQALGQGPQFIFQYYEEEERQRGNFPDRFSGHQFPNYSSELNVNALLLGDSALYLCASGLLAGGQNEQFFGPGTRLTVL.

The V gene is TRBV29-1, the J gene TRBJ2-7, with a weak D call TRBD2 (5 bases). V was cut by 4 bases and J by 5 bases, with 12 bases left in between. Germline-derived CDR1 and CDR2 are SQVTM and ANQGSEA. The CDR3 extends over 12 amino acids. The CDR3 bases are TGCAGCGTTGTTGCCGGAGGCCACGAGCAGTACTTC. It codes for CSVVAGGHEQYF.

This clonotype was found a few times. This rearrangement joins TRBV19 to TRBJ2-6, with D possibly being TRBD1 or TRBD2 (6 bases each). The CDR3 spans 15 residues. V lost 3 bases and J lost 4, with 10 bases in between. The germline CDR1 and CDR2 sequences are LNHDA and SQIVND (reference sequence). The CDR3 region is CASSMTGAGANVLTF. CDR3 DNA sequence: TGTGCCAGTAGTATGACGGGGGCCGGGGCCAACGTCCTGACTTTC. Together with reference TRBV19 and TRBJ2-6, the CDR3 gives the full variable domain: DGGITQSPKYLFRKEGQNVTLSCEQNLNHDAMYWYRQDPGQGLRLIYYSQIVNDFQKGDIAEGYSVSREKKESFPLTVTSAQKNPTAFYLCASSMTGAGANVLTFGAGSRLTVL.

The chain links TRBV6-1 to TRBJ2-3; the D gene could be TRBD1 or TRBD2 (5 bases each). This CDR3 contains 14 residues. From germline, CDR1 is MNHNS and CDR2 SASEGT. V shed 7 bases and J shed 0 bases, with 11 bases lying between them. The CDR3 DNA sequence: TGTGCCAGCACAAGTAGGGACAGCACAGATACGCAGTATTTT. Translation gives CASTSRDSTDTQYF.

This clonotype was counted between two and nine times. This chain links TRBV10-3 with TRBJ2-2; D is possibly TRBD2 (5 bases). Trimming cost V 10 bases and J 6 bases, with 12 bases left between them. The CDR3 is 12 residues long. Germline CDR1 reads ENHRY; CDR2 reads SYGVKD. The CDR3 spells CATHEGPGELFF. The CDR3 coding sequence is TGTGCCACGCACGAGGGTCCCGGGGAGCTGTTTTTT.

There are a few counts of this clonotype. This chain uses TRBV20-1 with TRBJ2-5; 10 bases line up with TRBD2. CDR1 and CDR2 from the germline V gene are DFQATT and SNEGSKA (reference sequence). CDR3 length equals 17 residues. Trimming took 6 bases from V and 5 from J; bases not matched to a gene: 18. CDR3 DNA: TGCAGTGCCATAATAGCGGGAGGAGTCCCGAGATGGGAGACCCAGTACTTC. This sequence encodes CSAIIAGGVPRWETQYF.

A few counts support this clonotype. The chain uses TRBV19 and TRBJ2-5, with D perhaps TRBD1 or TRBD2 (5 bases each). The CDR3 loop spans 14 amino acids. V lost 6 bases and J 5 bases, leaving 16 bases between the germline ends. The germline CDR1 and CDR2 sequences are LNHDA and SQIVND (reference sequence). CDR3 loop: CASSLGRENETQYF. The CDR3 DNA reads as TGTGCCAGTAGCTTGGGACGGGAAAATGAGACCCAGTACTTC.

The chain is built from TRBV28 and TRBJ2-5; tentatively, D is TRBD2 (5 bases). The germline V gene encodes CDR1 MDHEN and CDR2 SYDVKM. This CDR3 is 15 amino acids long. V gave up 0 bases and J gave up 5 bases, with 13 bases separating them. The CDR3 is CASSLWTGMMETQYF. CDR3 DNA sequence: TGTGCCAGCAGTTTATGGACGGGGATGATGGAGACCCAGTACTTC. Filled out from reference TRBV28 and TRBJ2-5, the complete variable domain reads DVKVTQSSRYLVKRTGEKVFLECVQDMDHENMFWYRQDPGLGLRLIYFSYDVKMKEKGDIPEGYSVSREKKERFSLILESASTNQTSMYLCASSLWTGMMETQYFGPGTRLLVL.

The chain joins TRBV4-2 to TRBJ1-4; D ambiguous. CDR3 size: 17 residues. Germline CDR1 and CDR2: LGHNA and YNFKEQ. Trimming shortened V by 0 bases and J by 7 bases, and 18 bases separated the two germline ends. The CDR3 DNA is TGTGCCAGCAGCCAAGAAGGCACGTGGTCCGCCGGTGAAAAACTGTTTTTT. The encoded protein is CASSQEGTWSAGEKLFF.

This clonotype was counted a few times. CDR3 amino acids: CASSNDRLIDSGANVLTF. The CDR3 nucleotides are TGTGCCAGCAGTAACGACAGACTCATAGACTCTGGGGCCAACGTCCTGACTTTC. The chain joins TRBV7-9 to TRBJ2-6; tentatively, D is TRBD1 (5 bases). CDR3 length equals 18 residues. Germline-derived CDR1 and CDR2 are SEHNR and FQNEAQ (reference sequence). With 6 bases removed from V and 0 bases from J, the gap between germline ends came to 18 bases.

V is TRBV12-5 and J is TRBJ1-1; D not resolved. The CDR3 is 14 residues long. Between the trimmed V and J ends, which lost 5 bases and 5 bases, there was a span of 15 bases. From germline, CDR1 is LGHNT and CDR2 FRNRAP. The CDR3 sequence is CASGVLTLGTEAFF. CDR3 sequence (DNA): TGTGCTAGTGGTGTCCTGACACTGGGTACTGAAGCTTTCTTT.

The gene calls are TRBV7-9 and TRBJ2-3; TRBD2 is a possible D gene (5 bases). Germline V gene sequence: CDR1 SEHNR, CDR2 FQNEAQ (reference sequence). The CDR3 loop spans 15 amino acids. Trimming removed 3 bases from V and 0 bases from J, with 10 bases in between. The CDR3 coding sequence is TGTGCCAGCAGCTTCCCAGCGGTTAGCACAGATACGCAGTATTTT. Amino acid sequence: CASSFPAVSTDTQYF. The full variable domain, completed using reference TRBV7-9 and TRBJ2-3, is DTGVSQNPRHKITKRGQNVTFRCDPISEHNRLYWYRQTLGQGPEFLTYFQNEAQLEKSRLLSDRFSAERPKGSFSTLEIQRTEQGDSAMYLCASSFPAVSTDTQYFGPGTRLTVL.

The chain's CDR3 is CSARAGAGSKDTQYF. The CDR3 region has the DNA TGCAGTGCTAGGGCGGGGGCAGGGTCGAAAGATACGCAGTATTTT. The chain is built from TRBV20-1 and TRBJ2-3; maybe TRBD2 (7 bases). Trimming removed 3 bases at V and 5 bases at J, with 18 bases between. This CDR3 contains 15 residues. From germline, CDR1 is DFQATT and CDR2 SNEGSKA (reference sequence).

CDR3 nucleotides: TGTGCCAGCAGCCCACGGACAGGTTTGAACTATGGCTACACCTTC. It yields the protein CASSPRTGLNYGYTF. The genes are TRBV7-2 and TRBJ1-2, with TRBD1 identical over 7 bases. Looked up from germline, CDR1 is SGHTA and CDR2 is FQGNSA. J gave up 2 bases and V 5 bases, and 8 bases lay outside the gene matches. The CDR3 length is 15 residues. Supplemented by reference TRBV7-2 and TRBJ1-2, the full variable domain reads GAGVSQSPSNKVTEKGKDVELRCDPISGHTALYWYRQSLGQGLEFLIYFQGNSAPDKSGLPSDRFSAERTGGSVSTLTIQRTQQEDSAVYLCASSPRTGLNYGYTFGSGTRLTVV.

The chain employs TRBV10-3 and TRBJ1-3; no reliable D call. The V end was cut by 0 bases, the J end by 4 bases, with 1 base between. Germline V gene lookup returns CDR1 ENHRY and CDR2 SYGVKD. This CDR3 spans 12 amino acids. The CDR3 region has the DNA TGTGCCATCAGTGAGTCGGGAAACACCATATATTTT. Its protein product is CAISESGNTIYF.

The chain is built from TRBV3-1 and TRBJ2-7; possible D gene TRBD2, 6 bases. This CDR3 is built from 15 residues. Between the trimmed V and J ends, which lost 1 base and 4 bases, there was a span of 14 bases. Per germline, CDR1 LGHDT and CDR2 YNNKEL (reference sequence). The CDR3 DNA reads as TGTGCCAGCAGCCAAGGAGGCGGGATTATGTACGAGCAGTACTTC. This sequence encodes CASSQGGGIMYEQYF.

The genes are TRBV12-3 or TRBV12-4 and TRBJ2-7; D is tentatively TRBD1 or TRBD2 (7 bases each). The CDR3 is 16 residues long. V was clipped by 5 bases and J by 3 bases, with 20 bases between them. The CDR3 coding sequence is TGTGCCAGCAGTGGGGAGGGGGCCCTTCCCAACTACGAGCAGTACTTC. Translating gives CASSGEGALPNYEQYF.